This T cell receptor (beta chain) was identified during a study of CD8 T cells in Susac syndrome. Findings of the study overall: The Susac syndrome CD4+ T cell repertoires displayed no clonal expansion.

About this clonotype: Its antigen is not identified.

The CDR3 is 15 residues long. Trimming shortened V by 2 bases and J by 6 bases, and 14 bases separated the two germline ends. The germline CDR1 and CDR2 sequences are MDHEN and SYDVKM. Random hexamers were used to reverse transcribe the RNA input (about 0.5 to 1 ug). MiXCR, applied by TCRdb to the immunoSEQ multiplex PCR reads, yields one record per CDR3 protein. This sample carries under 200,000 distinct CDR3 sequences, about 96% of them seen once, and the ten largest clones take around 0.13%. The sequence derives from a human donor with Susac syndrome. The chain uses TRBV28 and TRBJ2-1; the D gene is possibly TRBD2 (6 bases). Input material: CD4+ T cells from PBMCs. The CDR3 here is CASSLPPREINEQFF. CDR3 sequence (DNA): TGTGCCAGCAGTTTACCCCCCCGGGAGATCAATGAGCAGTTCTTC.